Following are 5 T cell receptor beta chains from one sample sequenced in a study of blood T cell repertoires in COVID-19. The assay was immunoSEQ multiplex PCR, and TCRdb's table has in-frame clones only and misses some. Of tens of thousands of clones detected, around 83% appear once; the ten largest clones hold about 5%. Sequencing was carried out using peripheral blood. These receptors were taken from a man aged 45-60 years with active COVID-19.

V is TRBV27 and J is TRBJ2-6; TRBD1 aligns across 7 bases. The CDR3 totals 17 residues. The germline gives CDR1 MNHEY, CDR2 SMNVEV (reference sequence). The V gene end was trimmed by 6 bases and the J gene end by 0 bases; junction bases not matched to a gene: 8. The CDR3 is CASSKQQGTSGANVLTF. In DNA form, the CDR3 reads TGTGCCAGCAGCAAGCAACAGGGGACCTCTGGGGCCAACGTCCTGACTTTC.

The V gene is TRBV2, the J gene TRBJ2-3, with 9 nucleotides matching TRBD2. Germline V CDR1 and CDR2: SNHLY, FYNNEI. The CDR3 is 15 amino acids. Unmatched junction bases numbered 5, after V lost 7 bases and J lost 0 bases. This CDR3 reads CASMPGLASTDTQYF. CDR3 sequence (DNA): TGTGCCAGCATGCCGGGACTAGCTAGCACAGATACGCAGTATTTT.

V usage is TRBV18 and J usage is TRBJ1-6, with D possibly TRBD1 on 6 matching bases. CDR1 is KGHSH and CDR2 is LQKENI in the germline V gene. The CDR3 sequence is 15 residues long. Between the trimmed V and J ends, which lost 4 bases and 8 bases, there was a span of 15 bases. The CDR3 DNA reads TGTGCCAGCTCACAGGAACAGGGAATTCATTCACCCCTCCACTTT. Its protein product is CASSQEQGIHSPLHF.

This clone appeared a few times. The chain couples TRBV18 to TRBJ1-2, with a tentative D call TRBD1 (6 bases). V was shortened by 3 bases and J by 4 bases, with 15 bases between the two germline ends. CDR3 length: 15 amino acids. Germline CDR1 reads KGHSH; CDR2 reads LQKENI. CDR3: CASSPSQGRSYGYTF. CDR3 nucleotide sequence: TGTGCCAGCTCACCCTCCCAGGGGCGCAGCTATGGCTACACCTTC.

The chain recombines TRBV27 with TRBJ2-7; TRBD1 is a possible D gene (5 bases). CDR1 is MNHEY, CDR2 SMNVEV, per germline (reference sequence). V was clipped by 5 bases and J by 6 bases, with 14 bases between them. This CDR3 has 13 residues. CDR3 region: CASSTQGPGEQYF. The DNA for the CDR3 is TGTGCCAGCAGTACTCAGGGCCCCGGCGAGCAGTACTTC.